The present T cell receptor beta chain was sequenced within a study of blood T cell repertoires in COVID-19. About the research overall: Sources were T cells, B-cell-depleted T cells, or PBMCs; the material itself was cDNA or gDNA.

Recovery among Cohort 3 donors was established by two negative PCRs, clearance, or symptom resolution. With 3 bases clipped from V and 5 bases from J, the junction kept 12 bases outside the gene matches. Germline V gives CDR1 SGHKS, CDR2 YYEKEE (reference sequence). The CDR3 sequence is 17 residues long. The data were produced by immunoSEQ multiplex PCR, yet TCRdb's version contains in-frame clones alone and is incomplete. The sample carries hundreds of thousands of clones, 80% to 90% recorded once. The chain recombines TRBV5-5 with TRBJ1-1; 11 bases agree with TRBD1. This sequence was found in a young man who had recovered from COVID-19. Material: PBMCs or T cells enriched from blood (not recorded which). The CDR3 bases are TGTGCCAGCAGCTCCCGGACAGGGGGCGCATTAATAACTGAAGCTTTCTTT. Its translation is CASSSRTGGALITEAFF. Looking up the rest from reference TRBV5-5 and TRBJ1-1 gives the full variable domain: DAGVTQSPTHLIKTRGQQVTLRCSPISGHKSVSWYQQVLGQGPQFIFQYYEKEERGRGNFPDRFSARQFPNYSSELNVNALLLGDSALYLCASSSRTGGALITEAFFGQGTRLTVV.